These T cell receptor beta chains were read from a single sample in a study of identical twins. MiXCR, run by TCRdb on the 5' RACE reads, gives a single entry per CDR3 protein. The table records some 600,000 distinct CDR3 sequences, under 8.5% of them present only once. The same specimen was also included in a second study, on yellow fever vaccine responses in identical twins.

The specimen sequenced was PBMCs. The receptors derive from a woman under 30 in good health. Each CDR3 is given with its conserved first and last residue. Fields, in order: J gene, D gene, clone size, V gene, CDR3 protein, CDR3 DNA. D genes are given only for firm matches. Size is omitted from some rows. Given values are once, few, many or a class for expanded clones.

J gene: TRBJ1-2; D gene: NA; clone size: many; V gene: TRBV12-3/TRBV12-4; CDR3 protein: CASRSTGYLGYTF; CDR3 DNA: TGTGCCAGCCGCTCAACAGGGTATTTGGGCTACACCTTC
J gene: TRBJ2-1; D gene: NA; clone size: NA; V gene: TRBV7-9; CDR3 protein: CASSPLGAVTSYNEQFF; CDR3 DNA: TGTGCCAGCAGCCCCCTTGGGGCGGTGACCTCCTACAATGAGCAGTTCTTC
J gene: TRBJ2-3; D gene: TRBD2; clone size: many; V gene: TRBV20-1; CDR3 protein: CSARTSGGAGDTQYF; CDR3 DNA: TGCAGTGCTCGGACTAGCGGGGGGGCCGGAGATACGCAGTATTTT
J gene: TRBJ2-4; D gene: NA; clone size: NA; V gene: TRBV4-2; CDR3 protein: CASSLSEGQTNWGRAIAKNIQYF; CDR3 DNA: TGTGCCAGCAGCCTATCTGAGGGACAGACCAACTGGGGGAGGGCTATAGCCAAAAACATTCAGTACTTC
J gene: TRBJ2-1; D gene: TRBD2; clone size: many; V gene: TRBV7-2; CDR3 protein: CASSLGGTSGNNEQFF; CDR3 DNA: TGTGCCAGCAGCTTAGGCGGGACTAGCGGAAACAATGAGCAGTTCTTC
J gene: TRBJ1-1; D gene: NA; clone size: many; V gene: TRBV4-1; CDR3 protein: CASSSSGTGYTEAFF; CDR3 DNA: TGCGCCAGCAGCAGTTCCGGGACGGGATACACTGAAGCTTTCTTT
J gene: TRBJ2-3; D gene: TRBD2; clone size: few; V gene: TRBV24-1; CDR3 protein: CATSDSGTSGLDTQYF; CDR3 DNA: TGTGCCACCAGTGATTCCGGGACTAGCGGCTTAGATACGCAGTATTTT
J gene: TRBJ2-7; D gene: TRBD1; clone size: NA; V gene: TRBV27; CDR3 protein: CASSWRPSGTGYEQYF; CDR3 DNA: TGTGCCAGCAGCTGGAGACCCTCCGGGACAGGCTACGAGCAGTACTTC
J gene: TRBJ2-6; D gene: NA; clone size: NA; V gene: TRBV5-1; CDR3 protein: CASSMGSSGANVLTF; CDR3 DNA: TGCGCCAGCAGCATGGGATCTTCTGGGGCCAACGTCCTGACTTTC
J gene: TRBJ2-3; D gene: NA; clone size: few; V gene: TRBV12-3/TRBV12-4; CDR3 protein: CASSLAPLTDTQYF; CDR3 DNA: TGTGCCAGCAGTTTAGCGCCCCTCACAGATACGCAGTATTTT
J gene: TRBJ2-1; D gene: TRBD1; clone size: few; V gene: TRBV6-5; CDR3 protein: CASRWTGNEQFF; CDR3 DNA: TGTGCCAGCAGGTGGACAGGAAATGAGCAGTTCTTC
J gene: TRBJ1-1; D gene: NA; clone size: NA; V gene: TRBV13; CDR3 protein: CASSFGPLENTEAFF; CDR3 DNA: TGTGCCAGCAGCTTCGGACCGCTAGAGAACACTGAAGCTTTCTTT
J gene: TRBJ2-3; D gene: TRBD2; clone size: few; V gene: TRBV10-3; CDR3 protein: CAISEVAGGATDTQYF; CDR3 DNA: TGTGCCATCAGTGAGGTGGCGGGGGGGGCCACAGATACGCAGTATTTT
J gene: TRBJ2-1; D gene: TRBD1; clone size: many; V gene: TRBV5-6; CDR3 protein: CASSWGQGSYNEQFF; CDR3 DNA: TGTGCCAGCAGCTGGGGACAGGGGTCCTACAATGAGCAGTTCTTC
J gene: TRBJ2-1; D gene: NA; clone size: NA; V gene: TRBV6-4; CDR3 protein: CASSGYTGLEQFF; CDR3 DNA: TGTGCCAGCAGTGGGTACACAGGGCTTGAGCAGTTCTTC
J gene: TRBJ1-5; D gene: NA; clone size: NA; V gene: TRBV27; CDR3 protein: CASSETGKGPQHF; CDR3 DNA: TGTGCCAGCAGTGAGACAGGAAAGGGGCCCCAGCATTTT
J gene: TRBJ2-1; D gene: NA; clone size: NA; V gene: TRBV28; CDR3 protein: CASKGVLGTRDNEQFF; CDR3 DNA: TGTGCCAGCAAGGGGGTGTTGGGGACAAGGGACAATGAGCAGTTCTTC
J gene: TRBJ2-4; D gene: NA; clone size: NA; V gene: TRBV5-1; CDR3 protein: CASSFGGGGKNIQYF; CDR3 DNA: TGCGCCAGCAGCTTTGGCGGGGGCGGCAAAAACATTCAGTACTTC